This TCR beta chain was observed in a study of blood T cell repertoires in COVID-19. Trimming removed 0 bases from V and 2 bases from J, with 8 bases in between. Germline loops: CDR1 MNHEY, CDR2 SVGAGI. There are 15 residues in the CDR3. This clone was recorded only once. Clones were sequenced by immunoSEQ multiplex PCR, and TCRdb holds only the in-frame ones, with some missing. The repertoire holds over 75,000 clones, with around 86% as singletons. The sequence was obtained from a human donor in a cohort sampled during active COVID-19. The sequenced sample consisted of peripheral blood. This chain connects TRBV6-5 to TRBJ2-1; possibly TRBD2 for D (5 bases). Written as DNA, the CDR3 is TGTGCCAGCAGTTACTCTCCGGGGACCTACAATGAGCAGTTCTTC. This codes for CASSYSPGTYNEQFF.